Sequencing of this T cell receptor beta chain was carried out in a study of early T cells in non-severe SARS-CoV-2 infection. This clonotype was observed at least ten times. A single record per CDR3 protein comes from TCRdb applying MiXCR to the 5' RACE reads. The table includes some 54,000 distinct CDR3 sequences, 8.5% to 10% detected once. V was trimmed by 1 base and J by 9 bases, leaving 14 bases between them. This CDR3 region has 14 residues. CDR1 is SGHNT and CDR2 is YYREEE in the germline V gene (reference sequence). V is TRBV5-4 and J is TRBJ1-5; D is perhaps TRBD1 (5 bases). The receptor was isolated from an adult who was a healthcare worker with PCR-confirmed SARS-CoV-2 infection or an uninfected control (not recorded which). Source material: whole blood. The CDR3 sequence is CASSLYGGTWPQHF. In DNA, the CDR3 is TGTGCCAGCAGCTTGTACGGGGGGACGTGGCCCCAGCATTTT. Full variable domain (missing parts from reference TRBV5-4 and TRBJ1-5): ETGVTQSPTHLIKTRGQQVTLRCSSQSGHNTVSWYQQALGQGPQFIFQYYREEENGRGNFPPRFSGLQFPNYSSELNVNALELDDSALYLCASSLYGGTWPQHFGDGTRLSIL.